The T cell receptor (beta chain) described here comes from a study of blood T cell repertoires in COVID-19. For the study at large: The analysed material was cDNA or gDNA that came from T cells, B-cell-depleted T cells, or PBMCs.

This CDR3 region has 16 residues. V dropped 0 bases and J dropped 3 bases, with 13 bases sitting between them. Germline V gene data show CDR1 as SGDLS and CDR2 as YYNGEE. Under the authors' procedure: Amplified reference gene primers provided the basis for estimating nucleated cell counts. Measured with immunoSEQ multiplex PCR; TCRdb has only the in-frame clones, and not every one. The V and J calls and the clone size are those of that table, but D and trimming were determined from the DNA. The sample shows approximately 96,000 clones, more than 85% of them seen only once. This sequence joins TRBV9 and TRBJ2-1; tentative D call: TRBD1 (6 bases). The sequencing input was peripheral blood. The clonotype originates from a man in his sixties with acute or convalescent COVID-19. For the CDR3, the DNA is TGTGCCAGCAGCGTAGGTGGGACACTTGACTACAATGAGCAGTTCTTC. Translated, it gives CASSVGGTLDYNEQFF.